The subject of this entry is one T cell receptor (beta chain). This clone's antigen is unknown. No much larger clonotype is one base removed from it; base qualities were not supplied. The data derive from a study of PD-1 blockade in mismatch repair-deficient tumors (dated by TCRdb to 2017 to 2019). Regarding the complete study: Between September 2013 and 2016, the trial enrolled 85 to 100 consecutive patients with over 10 mismatch repair-deficient cancer types, every one of whom had been previously treated and was progressing. Tumor-associated T cell clones were tracked in the peripheral blood of patients responding to PD-1 blockade by deep sequencing of TCR CDR3 regions. Beyond this particular receptor, the publication reports: Tumor-resident clones, often undetectable in blood before treatment, expanded rapidly after pembrolizumab and then contracted, generally before radiologic responses.

The germline V gene (reference sequence) supplies CDR1 MNHNY and CDR2 SVGAGI. The CDR3 starts with the cysteine, ends with the phenylalanine, and has 14 residues. Only the CDR3 part of the read is kept: 42 bases, read in frame from the first base. Ends trimmed: V by 6 bases, J by 6 bases; bases unmatched to a gene: 7. The library came from the immunoSEQ multiplex PCR assay. TCRdb holds this immuneACCESS table with in-frame rearrangements only. Some clones are missing; in checked studies, unresolved V genes explain under half, and the rest has no known cause. The sample yields 75,000 to 80,000 clones; roughly 80% were counted once. The top ten clonotypes cover around 5.1% of the sample. For each enrolled patient, mismatch repair deficiency was established using either polymerase chain reaction or immunohistochemistry. TCR sequencing was performed for three patients who responded to pembrolizumab therapy. The phase II trial prospectively evaluated PD-1 blockade with pembrolizumab in advanced mismatch repair-deficient cancers, independent of tissue of origin. Peripheral blood T cell samples were gathered serially, both before PD-1 blockade started and at multiple time points afterward. The timing of each blood sample was reported as weeks after the first dose of pembrolizumab.

Material: peripheral blood, obtained 44 weeks after starting pembrolizumab. This receptor was taken from an adult with mismatch repair-deficient cancer. The rearranged segments are TRBV6-6 and TRBJ1-5; 8 nucleotides in the junction match TRBD1. CDR3 reads: CASRQGVNGQPQHF. The bases are TGTGCCAGCAGACAGGGGGTAAACGGTCAGCCCCAGCATTTT.